Listed below are T cell receptor beta chains from one sample, sequenced in a study of Ad26.COV2.S vaccination and SARS-CoV-2 variants. Clones were read by immunoSEQ multiplex PCR, and TCRdb kept only the in-frame ones, dropping some. Of about 350,000 clones listed, around 88% are singletons. The sample was peripheral blood, taken in a trial of Ad26.COV2.S vaccine versus placebo. The receptors were sampled from a person between 18 and 65 years old who received the Ad26.COV2.S COVID-19 vaccine or a placebo. Each CDR3 is given with its conserved first and last residue. The D gene is left open where the match is weak. Clone sizes are given selectively: once, few, many, or a class where the clone is expanded.

>TRBJ2-7|.|.|TRBV10-3
CAIGEGVHHEQYF
TGTGCCATCGGGGAGGGGGTTCACCACGAGCAGTACTTC
>TRBJ1-4|.|TRBD1|TRBV19
CASKVQGGPNEKLFF
TGTGCCAGTAAGGTCCAGGGGGGCCCTAATGAAAAACTGTTTTTT
>TRBJ1-5|.|.|TRBV15
CATSRQYSNQPQHF
TGTGCCACCAGTAGGCAATATAGCAATCAGCCCCAGCATTTT
>TRBJ1-4|.|TRBD1|TRBV3-1/TRBV3-2
CASSGDSDSEKLFF
TGTGCCAGCAGTGGGGACAGCGATAGTGAAAAACTGTTTTTT
>TRBJ2-7|.|.|TRBV7-2
CASTQGGEAYEQYF
TGTGCCAGCACACAGGGGGGGGAGGCCTACGAGCAGTACTTC
>TRBJ1-4|.|.|TRBV21-1
CASSKVSDNEKLFF
TGTGCCAGCAGCAAAGTCTCGGATAATGAAAAACTGTTTTTT
>TRBJ1-6|once|.|TRBV3-1/TRBV3-2
CASSQDVGGESPLHF
TGTGCCAGCAGCCAAGACGTCGGGGGCGAGTCACCCCTCCACTTT
>TRBJ1-3|.|.|TRBV10-3
CAIGGDISGNTIYF
TGTGCCATCGGAGGGGACATCTCTGGAAACACCATATATTTT
>TRBJ1-2|.|TRBD1|TRBV5-6
CASSAGTGVNYGYTF
TGTGCCAGCAGCGCCGGGACAGGTGTGAACTATGGCTACACCTTC
>TRBJ1-4|few|.|TRBV2
CASNPGRREKLFF
TGTGCCAGCAATCCGGGACGCCGTGAAAAACTGTTTTTT
>TRBJ2-3|.|.|TRBV9
CASSVGGEFTDTQYF
TGTGCCAGCAGCGTAGGTGGGGAGTTCACAGATACGCAGTATTTT
>TRBJ1-1|.|.|TRBV7-6
CASSLALPDMNTEAFF
TGTGCCAGCAGCTTAGCGCTCCCAGATATGAACACTGAAGCTTTCTTT
>TRBJ2-3|.|.|TRBV7-9
CASSLLADTQYF
TGTGCCAGCAGCTTGTTAGCAGATACGCAGTATTTT
>TRBJ2-1|.|TRBD2|TRBV6-2/TRBV6-3
CASSYQPGLAGGQIYNEQFF
TGTGCCAGCAGTTACCAACCGGGACTAGCGGGGGGGCAGATATACAATGAGCAGTTCTTC
>TRBJ2-5|.|TRBD1|TRBV24-1
CATSGIQTGGEETQYF
TGTGCCACCAGTGGGATCCAGACAGGGGGCGAGGAGACCCAGTACTTC
>TRBJ2-1|.|.|TRBV11-2
CASSLGVGMEQFF
TGTGCCAGCAGCTTAGGTGTAGGAATGGAGCAGTTCTTC
>TRBJ2-5|.|TRBD1|TRBV7-9
CASSRDRLVQETQYF
TGTGCCAGCAGCCGGGACAGATTGGTACAGGAGACCCAGTACTTC
>TRBJ2-5|.|TRBD1|TRBV10-3
CAISVGTGGSQETQYF
TGTGCCATCAGTGTAGGGACAGGGGGATCCCAAGAGACCCAGTACTTC
>TRBJ1-1|.|.|TRBV7-9
CASSDDRKKNTEAFF
TGTGCCAGCAGCGACGACAGGAAAAAAAACACTGAAGCTTTCTTT
>TRBJ2-7|few|TRBD1|TRBV4-2
CASSQDRDRGSEQYF
TGTGCCAGCAGCCAAGACCGGGACAGGGGGTCCGAGCAGTACTTC
>TRBJ2-5|.|.|TRBV3-1/TRBV3-2
CASSQVGLAAQETQYF
TGTGCCAGCAGCCAAGTAGGATTAGCGGCTCAAGAGACCCAGTACTTC
>TRBJ1-3|.|.|TRBV29-1
CSVEVAGEGDTIYF
TGCAGCGTTGAAGTAGCAGGGGAGGGGGACACCATATATTTT
>TRBJ1-5|.|.|TRBV7-2
CASSRRAGQPQHF
TGTGCCAGCAGCCGCAGGGCGGGACAGCCCCAGCATTTT
>TRBJ2-2|.|TRBD2|TRBV28
CASHQREITGELFF
TGTGCCAGTCATCAGCGGGAGATCACCGGGGAGCTGTTTTTT
>TRBJ2-1|.|TRBD2|TRBV5-6
CASSLLPSGGHNEQFF
TGTGCCAGCAGCTTGTTACCTAGCGGGGGGCACAATGAGCAGTTCTTC
>TRBJ2-1|.|.|TRBV11-2
CASSPNRIEQFF
TGTGCCAGCAGCCCAAACAGGATTGAGCAGTTCTTC
>TRBJ2-4|.|TRBD1|TRBV7-9
CASSPGQGGKNIQYF
TGTGCCAGCAGCCCAGGACAGGGAGGCAAAAACATTCAGTACTTC
>TRBJ1-6|.|.|TRBV3-1/TRBV3-2
CASSQEEGGINSPLHF
TGTGCCAGCAGCCAAGAAGAGGGAGGGATTAATTCACCCCTCCACTTT
>TRBJ2-1|.|TRBD1|TRBV11-2
CASSFGQGADEQFF
TGTGCCAGCAGCTTTGGACAGGGGGCCGATGAGCAGTTCTTC
>TRBJ2-7|.|TRBD2|TRBV19
CASRKLRTSGGAVSNEQYF
TGTGCCAGTAGAAAGCTCCGGACTAGCGGGGGGGCCGTTTCCAACGAGCAGTACTTC
>TRBJ2-5|.|.|TRBV30
CAWRIKGGETQYF
TGTGCCTGGAGGATCAAGGGGGGAGAGACCCAGTACTTC
>TRBJ2-1|.|.|TRBV12-5
CASGRDSYNEQFF
TGTGCTAGTGGCCGGGACTCCTACAATGAGCAGTTCTTC
>TRBJ1-1|.|.|TRBV19
CASSARQAGAFF
TGTGCCAGTAGTGCCAGACAGGCCGGAGCTTTCTTT
>TRBJ2-2|.|TRBD1|TRBV5-4
CASSLEGQRLTGELFF
TGTGCCAGCAGCTTGGAGGGACAGCGTCTCACCGGGGAGCTGTTTTTT
>TRBJ2-6|.|TRBD2|TRBV2
CASSQAPQILGTSFPSGANVLTF
TGTGCCAGCAGTCAGGCACCCCAAATCCTCGGGACTAGTTTTCCCTCTGGGGCCAACGTCCTGACTTTC
>TRBJ2-7|.|.|TRBV18
CASSPRGINEQYF
TGTGCCAGCTCACCCCGAGGGATCAACGAGCAGTACTTC
>TRBJ2-7|.|.|TRBV5-4
CASSVMGSSSYEQYF
TGTGCCAGCAGCGTTATGGGGTCGAGCTCCTACGAGCAGTACTTC
>TRBJ2-3|.|.|TRBV9
CASSVGGAYTDTQYF
TGTGCCAGCAGCGTAGGGGGGGCGTACACAGATACGCAGTATTTT
>TRBJ2-5|.|TRBD2|TRBV5-1
CASSSGLAGVAETQYF
TGCGCCAGCAGCTCCGGACTAGCGGGAGTGGCAGAGACCCAGTACTTC
>TRBJ2-1|.|TRBD2|TRBV30
CAWSVGGSSYNEQFF
TGTGCCTGGAGTGTGGGAGGGAGCTCCTACAATGAGCAGTTCTTC
>TRBJ1-2|.|.|TRBV5-1
CASSLEFRDNYGYTF
TGCGCCAGCAGCTTGGAGTTCCGGGACAACTATGGCTACACCTTC
>TRBJ2-6|once|.|TRBV5-1
CASSQFSPRSGANVLTF
TGCGCCAGCAGCCAATTCTCACCCCGCTCTGGGGCCAACGTCCTGACTTTC
>TRBJ2-2|.|.|TRBV14
CASSQAGYTGELFF
TGTGCCAGCAGCCAAGCGGGGTACACCGGGGAGCTGTTTTTT
>TRBJ2-5|.|TRBD1|TRBV10-1
CASSLQGEGTQYF
TGCGCCAGCAGTCTTCAGGGGGAAGGGACCCAGTACTTC
>TRBJ2-5|.|TRBD2|TRBV3-1/TRBV3-2
CASSQAYPSGGSEETQYF
TGTGCCAGCAGCCAAGCTTACCCTAGCGGGGGTTCCGAAGAGACCCAGTACTTC
>TRBJ2-3|few|TRBD2|TRBV9
CASSVVAGGNTDTQYF
TGTGCCAGCAGCGTAGTAGCGGGAGGTAACACAGATACGCAGTATTTT
>TRBJ2-7|.|TRBD1|TRBV12-3/TRBV12-4
CASRKQGAREQYF
TGTGCCAGCAGAAAACAGGGGGCACGGGAGCAGTACTTC
>TRBJ1-1|once|.|TRBV3-1/TRBV3-2
CASSQDTTEAFF
TGTGCCAGCAGCCAAGATACCACTGAAGCTTTCTTT
>TRBJ1-2|.|TRBD1|TRBV27
CATVGPPGQGAGYGYTF
TGTGCCACCGTGGGGCCTCCGGGACAGGGCGCCGGCTATGGCTACACCTTC
>TRBJ2-2|.|TRBD2|TRBV10-3
CAISGLAGASTGELFF
TGTGCCATCAGCGGCTTAGCGGGAGCGTCCACCGGGGAGCTGTTTTTT
>TRBJ1-5|.|.|TRBV24-1
CATSDLGTTGTPQHF
TGTGCCACCAGTGATCTCGGAACTACAGGGACGCCCCAGCATTTT
>TRBJ2-3|.|.|TRBV11-2
CASSLGLLTSTDTQYF
TGTGCCAGCAGCTTAGGCCTTTTAACTAGCACAGATACGCAGTATTTT